This T cell receptor (beta chain) was identified during a study of OX40 agonist ivuxolimab in advanced cancers. Here immunoSEQ multiplex PCR was the method, and the copy in TCRdb shows in-frame clones only, minus some. The table includes fewer than 20,000 clones, around 78% detected once. Germline V gives CDR1 ENHRY, CDR2 SYGVKD. CDR3 length: 13 amino acids. V lost 3 bases and J lost 11, with 13 bases in between. The V gene is TRBV10-3, the J gene TRBJ1-4, with D possibly TRBD1 on 6 matching bases. This TCR derives from an adult with an advanced solid tumor such as melanoma, head and neck, liver or kidney cancer. This sample comprised CD4+ or CD8+ T cells sorted from blood, obtained in a trial of the OX40 agonist ivuxolimab. This chain's CDR3 is CAISDRGGEKLFF. The CDR3 bases are TGTGCCATCAGTGACAGGGGAGGGGAGAAACTGTTTTTT.